This TCR beta chain was recorded in a study of blood T cell repertoires in COVID-19. In the authors' workflow: Researchers report that nucleated cell counts were estimated from reference gene primer amplification. Sequenced by immunoSEQ multiplex PCR; TCRdb stores in-frame clones only, minus some. That table furnishes V, J and clone size, whereas the DNA furnished D and trimming. The sample records around 150,000 clones, about nine tenths being singletons. The CDR3 spans 13 residues. Trimming cost V 1 base and J 4 bases, with 7 bases left between them. This receptor was taken from a woman aged 55-75 years with active or convalescent COVID-19. The sequenced material came from peripheral blood. The gene calls are TRBV12-3 or TRBV12-4 and TRBJ1-2; no reliable D call. The CDR3 bases are TGTGCCAGCAGTTTAGAGGGAGGCTATGGCTACACCTTC. Protein: CASSLEGGYGYTF.